The clone carrying this T cell receptor (beta chain) appeared a few times. The source of the sample is a study of PD-1 blockade in mismatch repair-deficient tumors. Across the study: All were previously treated, progressing patients with approximately 11 mismatch repair-deficient cancer types.

Libraries were prepared by immunoSEQ multiplex PCR; TCRdb keeps only in-frame clonotypes and omits some of them. The sample lists some 120,000 clones, 85% to 90% occurring once. V dropped 6 bases and J dropped 3 bases, with 21 bases sitting between them. The germline gives CDR1 SEHNR, CDR2 FQNEAQ (reference sequence). There are 16 residues in the CDR3. The genes are TRBV7-9 and TRBJ2-7; perhaps TRBD1 as D (5 bases). This TCR was recovered from an adult with mismatch repair-deficient cancer. Sample: peripheral blood, taken 44 weeks after starting pembrolizumab. The CDR3, as DNA: TGTGCCAGCAGTCCTACGTTAGGGGCCAGGATCTACGAGCAGTACTTC. It specifies CASSPTLGARIYEQYF.